Following are 6 T cell receptor beta chains from one sample sequenced in a study of T cells in tumors after PD-1 blockade. The table came from immunoSEQ multiplex PCR; TCRdb's copy has only in-frame clones and leaves some out. The sample holds around 51,000 clones, about 84% seen once. The material was PBMCs, obtained before anti-PD-1 treatment. These receptors all stem from a human donor with basal cell carcinoma.

On this clone itself: Within the sample, other DNA sequences also encode this same CDR3. The chain carries TRBV7-8 and TRBJ2-1, with 9 bases aligning to TRBD2. V gave up 6 bases and J gave up 15 bases; unmatched junction bases: 12. This CDR3 comprises 13 residues. In germline, CDR1 is SGHVS, CDR2 FQNEAQ. In nucleotides, the CDR3 is TGTGCCAGCAGGGGCGGGGGGGCTGGAGTCTCGTTCTTC. It specifies CASRGGGAGVSFF.

As regards this clone: Other nucleotide sequences from this sample produce the same CDR3. V gene TRBV6-1 combines with J gene TRBJ1-2; weak D call: TRBD1 (6 bases). Deletions cut 1 base from V and 10 bases from J, with 19 bases between. Germline CDR1 is MNHNS and CDR2 is SASEGT. The CDR3 spans 15 residues. CDR3 nucleotide sequence: TGTGCCAGCAGTGAAGAGGGGGGTGGAGGGTGGATCTACACCTTC. It yields the protein CASSEEGGGGWIYTF.

This chain connects TRBV29-1 to TRBJ1-2, with a tentative D call TRBD1 (6 bases). CDR3 length: 15 amino acids. Germline V gene lookup returns CDR1 SQVTM and CDR2 ANQGSEA. Deletions cut 2 bases from V and 6 bases from J, with 19 bases between. The DNA of the CDR3 is TGCAGCGTTGAACCAGTAGGGGGGGCCATACATGGCTACACCTTC. Translating it yields CSVEPVGGAIHGYTF.

The V and J genes are TRBV24-1 and TRBJ1-5, with a weak D call TRBD1 (5 bases). Germline V lookup: CDR1 KGHDR, CDR2 SFDVKD. The V end was cut by 6 bases, the J end by 2 bases, with 7 bases between. The CDR3 spans 13 residues. The CDR3 here is CATSLQGNQPQHF. The CDR3 bases are TGTGCCACCAGTTTACAGGGCAATCAGCCCCAGCATTTT.

V and J are TRBV5-4 and TRBJ1-6; 10 bases match TRBD1. With 3 bases clipped from V and 10 bases from J, the junction kept 7 bases outside the gene matches. CDR3 length equals 15 residues. Germline CDR1 is SGHNT and CDR2 is YYREEE (reference sequence). The CDR3, as DNA: TGTGCCAGCAGCTGGTGGGACAGGGGACCGTCACCCCTCCACTTT. This codes for CASSWWDRGPSPLHF.

This chain joins TRBV6-6 and TRBJ2-3; tentatively, D is TRBD2 (9 bases). This CDR3 is 22 amino acids long. The V end lost 5 bases, the J end lost 1 base, and 34 bases lay between the germline ends. Germline CDR1 and CDR2: MNHNY and SVGAGI (reference sequence). The CDR3 region has the DNA TGTGCCAGCAGTCGCGCGGGTAGTGCAGGGGGCAGGCGGGGGGGCCGCACAGATACGCAGTATTTT. It codes for CASSRAGSAGGRRGGRTDTQYF.